These T cell receptor beta chains were read from a single sample in a study of vaccination effects on CD4 cells after COVID-19. Their antigen targets remain unknown. TCRdb's copy holds only in-frame clones and misses some; the assay was immunoSEQ multiplex PCR. In the table there are some 68,000 clones, 60% to 80% of which are singletons. The source was CD4+ T cells from PBMCs cultured with HCoV-OC43 spike peptides, collected before COVID-19 vaccination. The source is a human donor who received a COVID-19 vaccine. Both conserved end residues are part of each CDR3. A D gene is named only where the DNA matches it firmly. Rows may omit the clone size; those that give it use once, few, many or a size class.

clone size: .
J gene: TRBJ1-1
D gene: TRBD1
CDR3 length: 15
V gene: TRBV7-2
CDR3 protein: CASSLVRGPGTEAFF
CDR3 DNA: TGTGCCAGCAGCTTAGTGAGGGGGCCCGGCACTGAAGCTTTCTTT

clone size: .
J gene: TRBJ2-3
D gene: TRBD2
CDR3 length: 17
V gene: TRBV18
CDR3 protein: CASSTPIAGARTDTQYF
CDR3 DNA: TGTGCCAGCTCGACCCCTATAGCGGGGGCCCGCACAGATACGCAGTATTTT

clone size: .
J gene: TRBJ1-6
D gene: .
CDR3 length: 15
V gene: TRBV5-1
CDR3 protein: CASSLGVAANSPLHF
CDR3 DNA: TGCGCCAGCAGCTTGGGGGTTGCGGCGAATTCACCCCTCCACTTT

clone size: .
J gene: TRBJ2-1
D gene: TRBD2
CDR3 length: 18
V gene: TRBV14
CDR3 protein: CASSQERRGLAGDNEQFF
CDR3 DNA: TGTGCCAGCAGCCAAGAAAGACGGGGACTAGCGGGGGATAATGAGCAGTTCTTC

clone size: .
J gene: TRBJ2-2
D gene: .
CDR3 length: 16
V gene: TRBV9
CDR3 protein: CASSSKDTINTGELFF
CDR3 DNA: TGTGCCAGCAGCTCCAAGGACACAATTAACACCGGGGAGCTGTTTTTT

clone size: few
J gene: TRBJ2-2
D gene: .
CDR3 length: 14
V gene: TRBV19
CDR3 protein: CASSGQGNTGELFF
CDR3 DNA: TGTGCCAGTAGTGGTCAGGGAAACACCGGGGAGCTGTTTTTT

clone size: .
J gene: TRBJ1-5
D gene: TRBD1
CDR3 length: 15
V gene: TRBV6-5
CDR3 protein: CASSRTGGVNQPQHF
CDR3 DNA: TGTGCCAGCAGCCGGACAGGGGGCGTCAATCAGCCCCAGCATTTT

clone size: .
J gene: TRBJ1-5
D gene: .
CDR3 length: 14
V gene: TRBV6-2/TRBV6-3
CDR3 protein: CASSYMVGIQPQHF
CDR3 DNA: TGTGCCAGCAGTTACATGGTAGGGATTCAGCCCCAGCATTTT

clone size: .
J gene: TRBJ1-6
D gene: .
CDR3 length: 13
V gene: TRBV25-1
CDR3 protein: CASSGGGGSPLHF
CDR3 DNA: TGTGCCAGCAGCGGTGGGGGGGGATCACCCCTCCACTTT

clone size: .
J gene: TRBJ1-2
D gene: .
CDR3 length: 16
V gene: TRBV6-5
CDR3 protein: CASSSAPGISGYGYTF
CDR3 DNA: TGTGCCAGCAGTTCCGCCCCCGGGATCTCGGGCTATGGCTACACCTTC

clone size: .
J gene: TRBJ1-4
D gene: .
CDR3 length: 15
V gene: TRBV19
CDR3 protein: CATSAPGGVAEKLFF
CDR3 DNA: TGTGCCACATCGGCCCCCGGGGGGGTGGCGGAAAAACTGTTTTTT

clone size: .
J gene: TRBJ1-3
D gene: TRBD1
CDR3 length: 17
V gene: TRBV28
CDR3 protein: CASSPPLTGLGGNTIYF
CDR3 DNA: TGTGCCAGCAGTCCCCCACTGACAGGGCTAGGCGGAAACACCATATATTTT

clone size: .
J gene: TRBJ2-4
D gene: .
CDR3 length: 17
V gene: TRBV25-1
CDR3 protein: CASTGTEDLLAKNIQYF
CDR3 DNA: TGTGCCAGCACGGGGACGGAGGATCTCCTAGCCAAAAACATTCAGTACTTC

clone size: .
J gene: TRBJ2-3
D gene: TRBD2
CDR3 length: 18
V gene: TRBV5-1
CDR3 protein: CASSFETSGGTSTDTQYF
CDR3 DNA: TGCGCCAGCAGCTTCGAGACTAGCGGGGGAACAAGCACAGATACGCAGTATTTT

clone size: .
J gene: TRBJ1-1
D gene: .
CDR3 length: 12
V gene: TRBV28
CDR3 protein: CASSLLYNEAFF
CDR3 DNA: TGTGCCAGCAGTTTATTATACAATGAAGCTTTCTTT

clone size: .
J gene: TRBJ2-2
D gene: TRBD1
CDR3 length: 16
V gene: TRBV5-1
CDR3 protein: CASSFTGTGGTGELFF
CDR3 DNA: TGCGCCAGCAGCTTCACGGGGACAGGGGGGACCGGGGAGCTGTTTTTT

clone size: few
J gene: TRBJ1-1
D gene: TRBD1
CDR3 length: 15
V gene: TRBV4-2
CDR3 protein: CASSQKGQQNTEAFF
CDR3 DNA: TGTGCCAGCAGCCAAAAGGGACAGCAGAACACTGAAGCTTTCTTT

clone size: .
J gene: TRBJ1-2
D gene: .
CDR3 length: 13
V gene: TRBV7-2
CDR3 protein: CASSFSEGWGYTF
CDR3 DNA: TGTGCCAGCAGCTTTTCGGAGGGTTGGGGCTACACCTTC

clone size: .
J gene: TRBJ1-1
D gene: .
CDR3 length: 13
V gene: TRBV29-1
CDR3 protein: CSVERDLNTEAFF
CDR3 DNA: TGCAGCGTTGAACGGGACCTGAACACTGAAGCTTTCTTT

clone size: .
J gene: TRBJ1-5
D gene: .
CDR3 length: 13
V gene: TRBV7-3
CDR3 protein: CASSLTANQPQHF
CDR3 DNA: TGTGCCAGCAGCTTGACAGCCAATCAGCCCCAGCATTTT

clone size: few
J gene: TRBJ1-5
D gene: TRBD1
CDR3 length: 15
V gene: TRBV6-5
CDR3 protein: CATGTGQGRNQPQHF
CDR3 DNA: TGTGCCACCGGGACAGGACAGGGTCGAAATCAGCCCCAGCATTTT

clone size: .
J gene: TRBJ1-5
D gene: .
CDR3 length: 13
V gene: TRBV19
CDR3 protein: CASSPEGDQPQHF
CDR3 DNA: TGTGCCAGTAGTCCTGAAGGAGATCAGCCCCAGCATTTT

clone size: .
J gene: TRBJ2-5
D gene: TRBD1
CDR3 length: 16
V gene: TRBV11-1
CDR3 protein: CDSSYGDRGEQETQYF
CDR3 DNA: TGTGACAGCAGCTACGGGGACAGGGGGGAACAAGAGACCCAGTACTTC

clone size: .
J gene: TRBJ1-1
D gene: TRBD1
CDR3 length: 14
V gene: TRBV5-1
CDR3 protein: CASSRTGVSTEAFF
CDR3 DNA: TGCGCCAGCAGCCGCACAGGGGTTTCGACTGAAGCTTTCTTT

clone size: few
J gene: TRBJ2-1
D gene: .
CDR3 length: 14
V gene: TRBV24-1
CDR3 protein: CATSGPGTGWAQFF
CDR3 DNA: TGTGCCACCAGTGGCCCCGGAACGGGTTGGGCGCAGTTCTTC

clone size: .
J gene: TRBJ2-5
D gene: TRBD2
CDR3 length: 14
V gene: TRBV19
CDR3 protein: CASRETSGRQTQYF
CDR3 DNA: TGTGCCAGTAGGGAGACTAGCGGGCGGCAGACCCAGTACTTC

clone size: .
J gene: TRBJ1-2
D gene: .
CDR3 length: 16
V gene: TRBV11-1
CDR3 protein: CASSFGGRSSGYGYTF
CDR3 DNA: TGTGCCAGCAGCTTCGGGGGACGGAGCAGCGGGTATGGCTACACCTTC

clone size: .
J gene: TRBJ1-6
D gene: TRBD1
CDR3 length: 14
V gene: TRBV18
CDR3 protein: CASSTGTGDSPLHF
CDR3 DNA: TGTGCCAGCTCAACCGGGACAGGGGATTCACCCCTCCACTTT

clone size: few
J gene: TRBJ1-2
D gene: .
CDR3 length: 15
V gene: TRBV19
CDR3 protein: CASSRPQGMTYGYTF
CDR3 DNA: TGTGCCAGTAGCCGACCCCAGGGCATGACCTATGGCTACACCTTC

clone size: .
J gene: TRBJ2-5
D gene: TRBD1
CDR3 length: 15
V gene: TRBV18
CDR3 protein: CASSPIDRGRETQYF
CDR3 DNA: TGTGCCAGCTCACCAATCGACAGGGGGCGGGAGACCCAGTACTTC

clone size: .
J gene: TRBJ2-1
D gene: TRBD1
CDR3 length: 15
V gene: TRBV6-5
CDR3 protein: CASTKGTGVHNEQFF
CDR3 DNA: TGTGCCAGCACCAAGGGGACAGGGGTCCACAATGAGCAGTTCTTC

clone size: .
J gene: TRBJ2-1
D gene: .
CDR3 length: 16
V gene: TRBV30
CDR3 protein: CAWRDRAPGSRGEQFF
CDR3 DNA: TGTGCCTGGAGAGATCGGGCTCCGGGCAGCAGGGGTGAGCAGTTCTTC

clone size: few
J gene: TRBJ1-5
D gene: TRBD1
CDR3 length: 16
V gene: TRBV6-1
CDR3 protein: CASSGVRDRRNQPQHF
CDR3 DNA: TGTGCCAGCAGTGGAGTTAGGGACAGGAGGAATCAGCCCCAGCATTTT

clone size: .
J gene: TRBJ2-1
D gene: .
CDR3 length: 15
V gene: TRBV6-6
CDR3 protein: CASRILTGSYNEQFF
CDR3 DNA: TGTGCCAGCAGGATACTTACAGGGTCCTACAATGAGCAGTTCTTC

clone size: .
J gene: TRBJ1-2
D gene: .
CDR3 length: 15
V gene: TRBV7-2
CDR3 protein: CASSLQGGGGYGYTF
CDR3 DNA: TGTGCCAGCAGCTTACAAGGGGGGGGAGGCTATGGCTACACCTTC

clone size: .
J gene: TRBJ2-3
D gene: .
CDR3 length: 15
V gene: TRBV7-9
CDR3 protein: CASSISRGLGDTQYF
CDR3 DNA: TGTGCCAGCAGCATAAGTCGGGGGCTTGGAGATACGCAGTATTTT

clone size: .
J gene: TRBJ2-5
D gene: .
CDR3 length: 21
V gene: TRBV7-5
CDR3 protein: CARSYRRRPSTSGLSGETQYF
CDR3 DNA: .

clone size: .
J gene: TRBJ2-3
D gene: TRBD1
CDR3 length: 14
V gene: TRBV4-1
CDR3 protein: CASRTTGGTDTQYF
CDR3 DNA: TGCGCCAGCAGAACGACAGGGGGCACAGATACGCAGTATTTT

clone size: .
J gene: TRBJ1-2
D gene: .
CDR3 length: 17
V gene: TRBV4-1
CDR3 protein: CASSQGTLIYSERGYTF
CDR3 DNA: TGCGCCAGCAGCCAGGGGACACTTATATACAGTGAGCGTGGCTACACCTTC

clone size: .
J gene: TRBJ2-3
D gene: TRBD2
CDR3 length: 17
V gene: TRBV7-2
CDR3 protein: CASSFLAGPESTDTQYF
CDR3 DNA: TGTGCCAGCAGCTTCCTAGCGGGGCCCGAGAGCACAGATACGCAGTATTTT